One sample yielded the 20 T cell receptor beta chains listed below, sequenced in a study of graft-versus-host responses after intestinal transplantation. TCRdb keeps only in-frame clones here, not all; method: immunoSEQ multiplex PCR. This sample has about 54,000 clones, with less than 95% found just once. The material was PBMCs, obtained 662 days after intestinal transplant. These receptors all come from a human patient who received an intestinal transplant, so some T cells may come from the graft donor.

V usage is TRBV6-1 and J usage is TRBJ1-2; D gene unclear. Trimming shortened V by 6 bases and J by 4 bases, and 12 bases separated the two germline ends. This CDR3 comprises 13 residues. CDR1 is MNHNS, CDR2 SASEGT, per germline. CDR3 bases: TGTGCCAGCAGCCAGGAATGGACCTATGGCTACACCTTC. Its translation: CASSQEWTYGYTF.

The chain carries TRBV15 and TRBJ2-2; D gene unclear. The CDR3 runs to 14 residues. CDR1 and CDR2 (germline): LNHNV, YYDKDF (reference sequence). Between the trimmed V and J ends, which lost 9 bases and 2 bases, there was a span of 13 bases. The CDR3 spells CATPPDGNTGELFF. The DNA for the CDR3 is TGTGCCACACCTCCGGACGGTAACACCGGGGAGCTGTTTTTT.

This clone was observed a single time. This rearrangement joins TRBV9 to TRBJ1-6, with unresolved D. The CDR3 loop spans 17 amino acids. Germline V lookup: CDR1 SGDLS, CDR2 YYNGEE. Trimming shortened V by 0 bases and J by 2 bases, and 12 bases separated the two germline ends. As DNA, the CDR3 is TGTGCCAGCAGCGTAGGCGAGGGTAGCCCCTATAATTCACCCCTCCACTTT. This translates into CASSVGEGSPYNSPLHF.

The chain couples TRBV19 to TRBJ1-1; TRBD1 is a possible D gene (5 bases). The CDR3 sequence is 16 residues long. From germline, CDR1 is LNHDA and CDR2 SQIVND (reference sequence). V was trimmed by 0 bases and J by 5 bases, leaving 16 bases between them. CDR3 protein: CASSIDLWQGGTEAFF. CDR3 nucleotides: TGTGCCAGTAGTATAGATCTGTGGCAGGGCGGGACTGAAGCTTTCTTT.

This clone occurred once. This chain links TRBV5-5 with TRBJ1-1; D is undetermined. Trimming stripped 0 bases from V and 1 base from J, with 7 bases between. Germline V CDR1 and CDR2: SGHKS, YYEKEE (reference sequence). The CDR3 sequence is 14 residues long. CDR3 sequence (DNA): TGTGCCAGCAGCTTGGGCCAGGCGAACACTGAAGCTTTCTTT. Protein product: CASSLGQANTEAFF.

The J gene is TRBJ1-4, the V gene TRBV14; TRBD1 matches 10 bases. The junction had 6 bases not matched to a gene; V was cut back by 6 bases and J by 8 bases. The CDR3 spans 14 residues. Per the germline V gene, CDR1 is SGHDN and CDR2 is FVKESK. The CDR3 loop is CASSRQGAVEKLFF. CDR3 sequence (DNA): TGTGCCAGCAGTCGACAGGGGGCCGTGGAAAAACTGTTTTTT.

This sequence joins TRBV19 and TRBJ1-3; D might be TRBD1 (6 bases). Germline values: CDR1 LNHDA, CDR2 SQIVND (reference sequence). V shed 8 bases and J shed 0 bases, with 20 bases lying between them. This CDR3 region has 17 residues. The CDR3, as DNA: TGTGCCAGTTACAACTGGGGGGGCCCTCTCTCTGGAAACACCATATATTTT. It codes for CASYNWGGPLSGNTIYF. Full variable domain (rest looked up from reference TRBV19 and TRBJ1-3): DGGITQSPKYLFRKEGQNVTLSCEQNLNHDAMYWYRQDPGQGLRLIYYSQIVNDFQKGDIAEGYSVSREKKESFPLTVTSAQKNPTAFYLCASYNWGGPLSGNTIYFGEGSWLTVV.

This sequence joins TRBV5-1 and TRBJ2-7; D gene unclear. This CDR3 comprises 15 residues. Trimming left V 4 bases short and J 2 bases short, with 16 bases between. Germline V gene data show CDR1 as SGHRS and CDR2 as YFSETQ. The CDR3 loop is CASSVLPDGTYEQYF. CDR3 coding DNA: TGCGCCAGCAGCGTACTACCTGACGGTACCTACGAGCAGTACTTC. Full variable domain (outside the CDR3, taken from reference TRBV5-1 and TRBJ2-7): KAGVTQTPRYLIKTRGQQVTLSCSPISGHRSVSWYQQTPGQGLQFLFEYFSETQRNKGNFPGRFSGRQFSNSRSEMNVSTLELGDSALYLCASSVLPDGTYEQYFGPGTRLTVT.

The rearrangement joins TRBV10-3 to TRBJ2-5, with 7 bases that match TRBD1. Germline V lookup: CDR1 ENHRY, CDR2 SYGVKD. The CDR3 loop spans 14 amino acids. Unmatched junction bases numbered 6, after V lost 4 bases and J lost 4 bases. CDR3 nucleotide sequence: TGTGCCATCAGTGCCACAGGGGATGTAGAGACCCAGTACTTC. It is translated as CAISATGDVETQYF.

The chain combines TRBV6-5 with TRBJ1-1; TRBD1 might be the D (5 bases). The germline CDR1 and CDR2 sequences are MNHEY and SVGAGI. V lost 0 bases, J lost 2 bases, and 13 bases lay in between. There are 16 residues in the CDR3. The CDR3, as DNA: TGTGCCAGCAGTTACTCGACAGTCACCGCAAACACTGAAGCTTTCTTT. Amino acids: CASSYSTVTANTEAFF.

V gene TRBV18 combines with J gene TRBJ2-5; 9 bases are shared with TRBD1. CDR3 length equals 13 residues. V shed 6 bases, J shed 3 bases, and the junction held 2 bases outside the gene matches. Germline CDR1 and CDR2: KGHSH and LQKENI. CDR3 sequence: CASSWTGEETQYF. The CDR3 DNA reads TGTGCCAGCTCTTGGACAGGGGAAGAGACCCAGTACTTC.

The chain is built from TRBV2 and TRBJ1-2; possibly TRBD1 for D (5 bases). There are 13 residues in the CDR3. Germline values: CDR1 SNHLY, CDR2 FYNNEI. V was trimmed by 7 bases and J by 8 bases, leaving 17 bases between them. The CDR3 here is CASNLGPGGGYTF. For the CDR3, the DNA is TGTGCCAGCAACCTCGGCCCTGGGGGGGGCTACACCTTC.

V gene TRBV2 combines with J gene TRBJ2-1; 14 bases are a match to TRBD2. V trimming: 3 bases; J trimming: 10 bases; junction bases outside the gene matches: 8. The length of the CDR3 is 16 residues. Germline lookup yields CDR1 SNHLY and CDR2 FYNNEI. The CDR3 sequence: CASSDIRLAGGEEQFF. CDR3 nucleotides: TGTGCCAGCAGTGATATCCGACTAGCGGGGGGGGAGGAGCAGTTCTTC.

The gene calls are TRBV21-1 and TRBJ1-5; no check of the table's D call, TRBD1, against the DNA was made. TRBV21-1 is a recognized pseudogene. This CDR3 spans 16 amino acids. In nucleotides, the CDR3 is TGTGCCAGCAGCAAAGGGAGAGGACAGAGCAATCAGCCCCAGCATTTT. This encodes CASSKGRGQSNQPQHF.

This clone was counted a few times. The chain combines TRBV7-8 with TRBJ1-6, with D possibly TRBD1 on 6 matching bases. Germline assignment: CDR1 SGHVS and CDR2 FQNEAQ. With 0 bases removed from V and 10 bases from J, the gap between germline ends came to 13 bases. The CDR3 runs to 15 residues. CDR3 residues: CASSLAGRGGSPLHF. The DNA of the CDR3 is TGTGCCAGCAGCTTAGCCGGCAGGGGAGGCTCACCCCTCCACTTT.

The rearrangement uses TRBV23-1 and TRBJ2-3, with 10 bases lining up with TRBD2. TRBV23-1 counts as an open reading frame of uncertain function. This CDR3 has 14 amino acids. After removal of 2 bases from V and 10 bases from J, the junction contained 6 bases not matched to a gene. The CDR3 sequence: CASSQRMLAGAQYF. The CDR3 DNA reads as TGCGCCAGCAGTCAAAGAATGCTAGCGGGGGCGCAGTATTTT.

The chain employs TRBV5-4 and TRBJ2-5; TRBD1 agrees at 7 bases. Germline values: CDR1 SGHNT, CDR2 YYREEE (reference sequence). The trim removed 4 bases at V and 4 bases at J, leaving 13 bases unmatched. The CDR3 contains 16 residues. CDR3 residues: CASSPRGYRGSETQYF. In nucleotides, the CDR3 is TGTGCCAGCAGCCCCCGGGGATACAGGGGATCAGAGACCCAGTACTTC.

V is TRBV5-1 and J is TRBJ1-5; 10 nucleotides match TRBD1. The CDR3 is 16 amino acids. Germline V gene lookup returns CDR1 SGHRS and CDR2 YFSETQ. Trimming took 7 bases from V and 3 from J; bases not matched to a gene: 10. The chain's CDR3 is CASRSTGGYDNQPQHF. CDR3 coding DNA: TGCGCCAGCCGATCGACAGGGGGCTACGACAATCAGCCCCAGCATTTT.

The chain's CDR3 is CASSDRSDEQFF. In DNA form, the CDR3 reads TGTGCCAGCAGTGACCGATCCGATGAGCAGTTCTTC. The genes are TRBV6-5 and TRBJ2-1; no clear D gene. The germline gives CDR1 MNHEY, CDR2 SVGAGI. This CDR3 spans 12 amino acids. Trimming left V 5 bases short and J 8 bases short, with 10 bases between.

This sequence joins TRBV7-9 and TRBJ2-3; 8 bases match TRBD2. Unmatched junction bases numbered 3, after V lost 5 bases and J lost 2 bases. Per germline, CDR1 SEHNR and CDR2 FQNEAQ (reference sequence). This CDR3 spans 14 amino acids. The CDR3 DNA is TGTGCCAGCAGCCCGGGGGGGGACACAGATACGCAGTATTTT. It encodes CASSPGGDTDTQYF.